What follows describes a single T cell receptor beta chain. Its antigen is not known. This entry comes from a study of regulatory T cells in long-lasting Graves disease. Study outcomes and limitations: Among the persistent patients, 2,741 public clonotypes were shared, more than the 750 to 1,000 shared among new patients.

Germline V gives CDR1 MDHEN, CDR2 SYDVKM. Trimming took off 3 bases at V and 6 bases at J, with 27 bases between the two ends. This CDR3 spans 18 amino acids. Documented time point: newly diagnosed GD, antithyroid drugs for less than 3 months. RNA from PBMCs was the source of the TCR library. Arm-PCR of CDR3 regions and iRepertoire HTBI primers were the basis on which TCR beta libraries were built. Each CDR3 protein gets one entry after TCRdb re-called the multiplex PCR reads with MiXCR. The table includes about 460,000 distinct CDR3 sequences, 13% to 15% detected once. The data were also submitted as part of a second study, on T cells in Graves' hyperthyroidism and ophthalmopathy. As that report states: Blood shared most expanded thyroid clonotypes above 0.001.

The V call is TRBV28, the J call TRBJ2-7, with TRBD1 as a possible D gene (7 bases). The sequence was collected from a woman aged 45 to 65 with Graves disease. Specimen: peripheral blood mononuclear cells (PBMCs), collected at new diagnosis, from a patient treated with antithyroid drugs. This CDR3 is CASSFGGPQGPSSGEQYF. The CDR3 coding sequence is TGTGCCAGCAGTTTCGGGGGACCACAGGGGCCCTCCTCGGGCGAGCAGTACTTC.